This section outlines one T cell receptor beta chain sequence together with its context. These data are taken from a study of technical replicates of blood from several donors. Profiled with immunoSEQ multiplex PCR; TCRdb holds only in-frame clones, not every one. The profile shows more than 70,000 clones, roughly nine tenths of them singletons. The CDR3 has 11 residues. V lost 2 bases and J lost 9; bases outside the gene matches: 2. Looked up from germline, CDR1 is DFQATT and CDR2 is SNEGSKA (reference sequence). The chain links TRBV20-1 to TRBJ1-2; 8 bases align to TRBD1. This TCR came from a human donor in good health. Sequencing was carried out using T cells isolated from PBMCs. The CDR3 here is CSARRQGRYTF. CDR3 sequence (DNA): TGCAGTGCTAGAAGACAGGGGCGCTACACCTTC.